This T cell receptor (beta chain) was identified during a study of blood T cell repertoires in COVID-19. Study summary: Collection of acute and convalescent COVID-19 samples took place in the United States, Italy and Spain. From T cells, B-cell-depleted T cells, or PBMCs came the material, which was cDNA or gDNA.

Authors' data handling: Researchers report that nucleated cell counts were estimated from reference gene primer amplification. Repertoires were generated with immunoSEQ multiplex PCR, while TCRdb's copy carries only in-frame clones and drops some. That table is the source of V, J and clone size, and D and trimming were worked out from the DNA. The sample shows under 250,000 clones, almost 90% of them seen only once. Germline CDR1 reads LNHNV; CDR2 reads YYDKDF (reference sequence). V was pared by 3 bases and J by 3 bases, with 16 bases of the junction left unmatched. This CDR3 region has 19 residues.

This clonotype was sampled from a woman aged 60 to 75 with acute or convalescent COVID-19. Sequencing was performed on peripheral blood. J is TRBJ2-3 and V is TRBV15; 9 bases match TRBD2. The CDR3 spells CATSSLRDTPSGITDTQYF. The CDR3, as DNA: TGTGCCACCAGCAGCTTGCGGGACACTCCTAGCGGGATTACAGATACGCAGTATTTT.